Presented here are 28 T cell receptor beta chains from one specimen sequenced in a study of cytomegalovirus exposure and HLA in healthy donors. Vbeta (60) and Jbeta (13) primers were used in the PCR. Clones were sequenced by immunoSEQ multiplex PCR, and TCRdb holds only the in-frame ones, with some missing. The data contain 190,000 or so clones, roughly four fifths of them singletons. What was sequenced was PBMCs. The receptors stem from a man in his forties or fifties in good health and CMV-seronegative.

A single count supports this clone. J is TRBJ2-1 and V is TRBV5-3; 8 bases match TRBD2. TRBV5-3 is noted as an ORF with a role that remains uncertain. V trimming: 0 bases; J trimming: 0 bases; junction bases outside the gene matches: 11. The CDR3 is made up of 19 amino acids. CDR3 sequence reads: CARSLAVAGPPSSYNEQFF. In DNA form, the CDR3 reads TGTGCCAGAAGCTTGGCAGTAGCGGGGCCTCCGAGCTCCTACAATGAGCAGTTCTTC.

The chain employs TRBV5-1 and TRBJ1-1, with a weak D call TRBD1 (5 bases). Germline V gives CDR1 SGHRS, CDR2 YFSETQ. This CDR3 is 14 amino acids long. V was cut by 1 base and J by 2 bases, with 9 bases left in between. This CDR3 is CASSLRTSNTEAFF. CDR3 nucleotides: TGCGCCAGCAGCTTGAGGACATCCAACACTGAAGCTTTCTTT. The complete variable domain, with remaining parts taken from reference TRBV5-1 and TRBJ1-1, reads KAGVTQTPRYLIKTRGQQVTLSCSPISGHRSVSWYQQTPGQGLQFLFEYFSETQRNKGNFPGRFSGRQFSNSRSEMNVSTLELGDSALYLCASSLRTSNTEAFFGQGTRLTVV.

The chain employs TRBV5-4 and TRBJ2-5, with TRBD1 identical over 8 bases. The CDR3 spans 15 residues. J lost 2 bases, V lost 4 bases, and 7 bases had no gene match. Germline CDR1 is SGHNT and CDR2 is YYREEE (reference sequence). Here the CDR3 reads CASSRRTGIQETQYF. The CDR3 DNA follows: TGTGCCAGCAGCCGCAGGACAGGGATTCAAGAGACCCAGTACTTC.

This chain links TRBV14 with TRBJ2-7; TRBD2 aligns across 7 bases. The germline gives CDR1 SGHDN, CDR2 FVKESK. Trimming took 1 base from V and 3 from J; bases not matched to a gene: 3. This CDR3 is 14 amino acids long. The CDR3 DNA reads as TGTGCCAGCAGCCAAGTGGCGGGGGTCTACGAGCAGTACTTC. This sequence encodes CASSQVAGVYEQYF.

V is TRBV5-6 and J is TRBJ2-1; D gene unclear. This CDR3 comprises 15 residues. V was trimmed by 4 bases and J by 2 bases, leaving 13 bases between them. Germline V CDR1 and CDR2: SGHDT, YYEEEE. The CDR3 sequence: CASSADTTPYNEQFF. The CDR3, as DNA: TGTGCCAGCAGCGCAGACACGACCCCCTACAATGAGCAGTTCTTC.

The rearrangement joins TRBV7-9 to TRBJ2-7; 12 bases line up with TRBD2. CDR3 size: 15 residues. V lost 5 bases to trimming and J lost 2 bases; unmatched junction nucleotides: 4. Germline lookup yields CDR1 SEHNR and CDR2 FQNEAQ (reference sequence). CDR3 nucleotide sequence: TGTGCCAGCAGCACGACTAGCGGGGGAGCCTACGAGCAGTACTTC. This encodes CASSTTSGGAYEQYF.

The chain couples TRBV5-4 to TRBJ2-7, with TRBD1 matching 8 bases. V lost 4 bases, J lost 2 bases, and 8 bases stayed unmatched. Germline-derived CDR1 and CDR2 are SGHNT and YYREEE (reference sequence). The CDR3 has 15 residues. The CDR3: CASSPQRTGPYEQYF. The CDR3 DNA reads as TGTGCCAGCAGCCCCCAAAGGACAGGGCCCTACGAGCAGTACTTC.

This chain joins TRBV5-8 and TRBJ2-3; D not certain. Trimming stripped 0 bases from V and 3 bases from J, with 14 bases between. This CDR3 is built from 16 residues. In germline, CDR1 is SGHTS, CDR2 YDEGEE. The CDR3 loop is CASSLGARMATDTQYF. The CDR3 coding sequence is TGTGCCAGCAGCTTGGGCGCTAGGATGGCGACAGATACGCAGTATTTT.

The gene calls are TRBV5-4 and TRBJ1-2, with a possible D match to TRBD1 (6 bases). The germline V and J ends were trimmed by 0 bases and 2 bases, with 8 bases remaining between them. The CDR3 is made up of 14 amino acids. Germline V lookup: CDR1 SGHNT, CDR2 YYREEE (reference sequence). In DNA, the CDR3 is TGTGCCAGCAGCTTGGTCGGGACAAACTATGGCTACACCTTC. Its translation is CASSLVGTNYGYTF.

The CDR3 protein is CASSYTGGGAGNTIYF. Here the CDR3 DNA reads TGTGCCAGCAGCTACACAGGTGGCGGGGCTGGAAACACCATATATTTT. The chain is built from TRBV7-9 and TRBJ1-3, with D perhaps matching TRBD1 (5 bases). This CDR3 has 16 amino acids. Trimming removed 4 bases from V and 2 bases from J, with 15 bases in between. Germline CDR1 SEHNR, CDR2 FQNEAQ (reference sequence).

This sequence joins TRBV5-1 and TRBJ2-1; the match to TRBD2 covers 9 bases. Germline CDR1 reads SGHRS; CDR2 reads YFSETQ. The V segment lost 2 bases and the J segment 4 bases; nucleotides outside the gene matches: 10. The CDR3 contains 17 residues. CDR3 in DNA: TGCGCCAGCAGCTTATTCCCCCTAGCGGGAACGTACAATGAGCAGTTCTTC. Translating gives CASSLFPLAGTYNEQFF.

The chain recombines TRBV28 with TRBJ1-5; D uncertain. V was cut by 3 bases and J by 1 base, with 7 bases left in between. The CDR3 is made up of 14 amino acids. Germline V gene lookup returns CDR1 MDHEN and CDR2 SYDVKM. CDR3 in amino acids: CASSLIRSNQPQHF. The CDR3 DNA follows: TGTGCCAGCAGTTTGATCAGAAGCAATCAGCCCCAGCATTTT.

The J gene is TRBJ2-3, the V gene TRBV11-2, with 16 bases that match TRBD2. The germline V gene encodes CDR1 SGHAT and CDR2 FQNNGV. Unmatched junction bases numbered 10, after V lost 5 bases and J lost 5 bases. The CDR3 consists of 18 residues. The CDR3 DNA reads TGTGCCAGCAGCCCGGGACTAGCGGGGGGGCGAGAGGTAGATACGCAGTATTTT. Protein sequence: CASSPGLAGGREVDTQYF.

This clone has only one observation. J is TRBJ2-1 and V is TRBV7-8; D remains unclear. V dropped 7 bases and J dropped 1 base, with 8 bases sitting between them. This CDR3 is built from 13 residues. Germline lookup yields CDR1 SGHVS and CDR2 FQNEAQ. DNA for the CDR3: TGTGCCAGCATCCTAGATTCCTACAATGAGCAGTTCTTC. The encoded protein is CASILDSYNEQFF.

DNA of the CDR3: TGTGCCAGCAGCGACCACCGGGGGGCTCCTCAGTATGAGGGAAAGGGAGATACGCAGTATTTT. As protein: CASSDHRGAPQYEGKGDTQYF. The chain links TRBV9 to TRBJ2-3, with TRBD2 as a possible D gene (7 bases). Germline-derived CDR1 and CDR2 are SGDLS and YYNGEE. This CDR3 spans 21 amino acids. Trimming cost V 3 bases and J 5 bases, with 34 bases left between them.

The chain carries TRBV11-2 and TRBJ2-2; 7 bases map to TRBD2. The CDR3 runs 14 residues. The junction had 7 bases not matched to a gene; V was cut back by 8 bases and J by 4 bases. Germline CDR1 SGHAT, CDR2 FQNNGV. For the CDR3, the DNA is TGTGCCAGCTGGCGGACTAGGGCCACCGGGGAGCTGTTTTTT. Translation: CASWRTRATGELFF.

The gene calls are TRBV9 and TRBJ2-1; TRBD2 agrees at 7 bases. V gave up 7 bases and J gave up 1 base; unmatched junction bases: 8. Germline V gene lookup returns CDR1 SGDLS and CDR2 YYNGEE. The CDR3 spans 15 residues. The CDR3 loop reads CASGGGRGSYNEQFF. The CDR3 region has the DNA TGTGCCAGCGGGGGGGGACGGGGTTCCTACAATGAGCAGTTCTTC.

This clone was seen just once. The chain joins TRBV19 to TRBJ2-5; 7 bases fit TRBD1. Germline V lookup: CDR1 LNHDA, CDR2 SQIVND (reference sequence). The V segment lost 5 bases and the J segment 2 bases; nucleotides outside the gene matches: 5. The CDR3 has 14 amino acids. CDR3 amino acids: CASSVGQVQETQYF. As DNA, the CDR3 is TGTGCCAGTAGTGTTGGACAGGTTCAAGAGACCCAGTACTTC. Looking up the rest from reference TRBV19 and TRBJ2-5 gives the full variable domain: DGGITQSPKYLFRKEGQNVTLSCEQNLNHDAMYWYRQDPGQGLRLIYYSQIVNDFQKGDIAEGYSVSREKKESFPLTVTSAQKNPTAFYLCASSVGQVQETQYFGPGTRLLVL.

CDR3 nucleotide sequence: TGTGCCAGCAGCCAAGCCCTAGGCGCTAGCGGGCGAGACGAGCAGTACTTC. Encoded protein: CASSQALGASGRDEQYF. J is TRBJ2-7 and V is TRBV4-2; 8 bases are shared with TRBD2. The CDR3 contains 17 residues. Unmatched junction bases numbered 13, after V lost 1 base and J lost 5 bases. Germline V gene lookup returns CDR1 LGHNA and CDR2 YNFKEQ.

J is TRBJ2-1 and V is TRBV9; weak D call: TRBD1 (6 bases). Germline CDR1 and CDR2: SGDLS and YYNGEE. The V end lost 0 bases, the J end lost 10 bases, and 14 bases lay between the germline ends. This CDR3 comprises 14 residues. In DNA, the CDR3 is TGTGCCAGCAGCGTAGGGCACAGGGTCGGCGAGCAGTTCTTC. Translating it yields CASSVGHRVGEQFF.

CDR3 region: CASSFRLAGVGEQYF. The CDR3, as DNA: TGTGCCAGCAGCTTCCGACTAGCGGGAGTGGGTGAGCAGTACTTC. The chain carries TRBV7-3 and TRBJ2-7; TRBD2 matches at 12 bases. Looked up from germline, CDR1 is SGHTA and CDR2 is FQGTGA. V lost 3 bases and J lost 7; bases outside the gene matches: 7. The CDR3 runs to 15 residues.

The chain recombines TRBV19 with TRBJ1-2, with D perhaps TRBD1 (5 bases). Per germline, CDR1 LNHDA and CDR2 SQIVND (reference sequence). Trimming cost V 3 bases and J 4 bases, with 15 bases left between them. The CDR3 is 15 amino acids. The DNA for the CDR3 is TGTGCCAGTAGTATTGTCCCCGGGGGTCCCTATGGCTACACCTTC. Protein product: CASSIVPGGPYGYTF.

The J gene is TRBJ1-1, the V gene TRBV9; 8 bases align to TRBD1. Germline V gene sequence: CDR1 SGDLS, CDR2 YYNGEE. V was pared by 0 bases and J by 4 bases, with 5 bases of the junction left unmatched. The CDR3 is 15 amino acids. CDR3 coding DNA: TGTGCCAGCAGCGTAGTTCAGGGGGCCCCCACTGAAGCTTTCTTT. Its translation: CASSVVQGAPTEAFF.

The gene calls are TRBV6-5 and TRBJ1-2, with 7 bases identical to TRBD1. This CDR3 has 13 amino acids. The ends lost 6 bases at V and 8 bases at J; junction bases unmatched: 9. Germline V CDR1 and CDR2: MNHEY, SVGAGI. CDR3 bases: TGTGCCAGCAGGGCCGGGACAGCAAGCGGCTACACCTTC. Translated: CASRAGTASGYTF.

This clone was recorded a few times. The gene calls are TRBV27 and TRBJ1-6; D might be TRBD1 (5 bases). Germline CDR1 is MNHEY and CDR2 is SMNVEV (reference sequence). This CDR3 has 13 residues. V dropped 3 bases and J dropped 10 bases, with 10 bases sitting between them. As DNA, the CDR3 is TGTGCCAGCAGTTTTCCGGGGGTGTCACCCCTCCACTTT. It encodes CASSFPGVSPLHF.

This sequence joins TRBV18 and TRBJ2-1, with D maybe TRBD1 (6 bases). The CDR3 is 14 amino acids. V gave up 2 bases and J gave up 4 bases, with 9 bases separating them. Germline CDR1 and CDR2: KGHSH and LQKENI. The CDR3, as DNA: TGTGCCAGCTCACCAAGGCAGGGGTACAATGAGCAGTTCTTC. It yields the protein CASSPRQGYNEQFF. Together with reference TRBV18 and TRBJ2-1, the CDR3 gives the full variable domain: NAGVMQNPRHLVRRRGQEARLRCSPMKGHSHVYWYRQLPEEGLKFMVYLQKENIIDESGMPKERFSAEFPKEGPSILRIQQVVRGDSAAYFCASSPRQGYNEQFFGPGTRLTVL.

This clone was counted only a few times. The chain carries TRBV4-3 and TRBJ2-7; the D is unclear. This CDR3 region has 11 residues. V lost 4 bases to trimming and J lost 3 bases, with 4 bases between them. CDR1 and CDR2 from the germline V gene are LGHNA and YSLEER. CDR3 sequence (DNA): TGCGCCAGCAGCCCACTCTACGAGCAGTACTTC. Its protein product is CASSPLYEQYF.

CDR3 loop: CASSSDRGSQPQHF. The CDR3 bases are TGTGCCAGCAGCTCGGACAGGGGGAGTCAGCCCCAGCATTTT. V is TRBV7-9 and J is TRBJ1-5, with 10 nucleotides matching TRBD1. The CDR3 has 14 amino acids. CDR1 and CDR2 (germline): SEHNR, FQNEAQ (reference sequence). The ends lost 4 bases at V and 6 bases at J; junction bases unmatched: 3.